The present T cell receptor beta chain was sequenced within a study of blood T cell repertoires in COVID-19. Original processing notes: By means of reference gene primer amplification, nucleated cell counts were estimated. Clones were read by immunoSEQ multiplex PCR, and TCRdb kept only the in-frame ones, dropping some. The V and J calls and the clone size are those of that table, but D and trimming were determined from the DNA. The profile shows some 400,000 clones, 81% of them singletons. This CDR3 has 18 amino acids. The germline V gene encodes CDR1 SGHRS and CDR2 YFSETQ. Trimming at V came to 2 bases and at J to 0 bases, leaving 12 bases not matched to a gene.

Sequencing was performed on peripheral blood. The sequence derives from a human donor with acute or convalescent COVID-19. The donor label of this sample is uncertain. This chain uses TRBV5-1 with TRBJ1-1, with 8 bases matching TRBD1. The CDR3 loop is CASSFRQGTSPVNTEAFF. The DNA for the CDR3 is TGCGCCAGCAGCTTCAGACAGGGGACCTCCCCGGTGAACACTGAAGCTTTCTTT.